This T cell receptor (beta chain) emerged from a study (dated by TCRdb to about 2013). By share, this clonotype ranks as medium-sized (0.01 to 0.1%). The antigen it binds to is not known. No much larger clone exists at a distance of one base, and base qualities are not known. Instrument used: Illumina Genome Analyzer IIx. TCRdb trimmed the raw reads at Q25, called clones with MiXCR and kept productive beta chains. When rows share a CDR3 protein, they turn into one entry using the most common DNA and genes. In this sample the table shows roughly 7,100 distinct CDR3 sequences, roughly 32% of which occur a single time. Jointly, the top ten make up 20% to 25% of the sample. The receptor was derived from a human donor. Material: blood.

The DNA sequence is given as TGTGCCAGCAGCCAGGCCGGGACATCCTCCTACGAGCAGTACTTC. It translates as CASSQAGTSSYEQYF. The rearranged chain carries TRBV4-2 and TRBJ2-7, and possibly TRBD1, on 6 matching bases. The CDR3 measures 15 amino acids from cysteine to phenylalanine. Here the CDR3 DNA is all that survives: 45 bases in frame from base 1. V is pared back by 3 bases and J by 0 bases, with 12 bases lying between the germline termini. Looking up the germline V gene yields CDR1 LGHNA and CDR2 YNFKEQ.